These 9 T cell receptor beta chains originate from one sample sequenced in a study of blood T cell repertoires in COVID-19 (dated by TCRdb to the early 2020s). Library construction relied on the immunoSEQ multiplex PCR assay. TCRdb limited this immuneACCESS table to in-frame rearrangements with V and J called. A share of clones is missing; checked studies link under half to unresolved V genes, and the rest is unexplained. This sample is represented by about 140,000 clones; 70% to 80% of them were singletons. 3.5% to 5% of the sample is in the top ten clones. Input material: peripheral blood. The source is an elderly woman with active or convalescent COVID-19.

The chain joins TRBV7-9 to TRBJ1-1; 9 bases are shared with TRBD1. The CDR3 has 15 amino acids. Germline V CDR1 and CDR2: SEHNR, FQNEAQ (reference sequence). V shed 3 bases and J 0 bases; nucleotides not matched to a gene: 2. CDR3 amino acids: CASSLDRGMNTEAFF. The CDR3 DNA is TGTGCCAGCAGCTTGGACAGGGGTATGAACACTGAAGCTTTCTTT.

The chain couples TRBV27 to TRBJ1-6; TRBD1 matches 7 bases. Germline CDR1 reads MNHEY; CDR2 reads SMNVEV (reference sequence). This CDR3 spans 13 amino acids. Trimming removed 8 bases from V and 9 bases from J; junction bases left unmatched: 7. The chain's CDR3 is CASALAGGSPLHF. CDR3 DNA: TGTGCCAGCGCCCTCGCAGGGGGTTCACCCCTCCACTTT.

The CDR3 coding sequence is TGCGCCAGCAGCTTGGGTCCCTTGGGCGAAAAACTGTTTTTT. It encodes CASSLGPLGEKLFF. The rearrangement links TRBV5-1 to TRBJ1-4; no definite D call. CDR3 length: 14 amino acids. V lost 0 bases, J lost 8 bases, and 11 bases lay in between. Germline-derived CDR1 and CDR2 are SGHRS and YFSETQ.

The CDR3 region has the DNA TGTGCCAGCAGCCCGAGGCTAGCGGGGGGCAGCCAAGAGACCCAGTACTTC. Residues: CASSPRLAGGSQETQYF. The genes are TRBV7-2 and TRBJ2-5; 11 nucleotides line up with TRBD2. V lost 5 bases to trimming and J lost 1 base; unmatched junction nucleotides: 9. Germline-derived CDR1 and CDR2 are SGHTA and FQGNSA. The CDR3 contains 17 residues.

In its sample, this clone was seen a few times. CDR3 coding DNA: TGTGCCAGCAGTTTCCCAAAGACAGGCAGTGGCTACACCTTC. Translated: CASSFPKTGSGYTF. The chain joins TRBV28 to TRBJ1-2; tentatively, D is TRBD1 (6 bases). In germline, CDR1 is MDHEN, CDR2 SYDVKM. The V end lost 3 bases, the J end lost 7 bases, and 15 bases lay between the germline ends. The CDR3 contains 14 residues.

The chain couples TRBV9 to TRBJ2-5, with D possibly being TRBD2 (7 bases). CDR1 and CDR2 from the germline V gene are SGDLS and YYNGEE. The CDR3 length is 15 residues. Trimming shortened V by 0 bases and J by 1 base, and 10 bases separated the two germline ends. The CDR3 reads CASSVVGGAQETQYF. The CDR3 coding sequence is TGTGCCAGCAGCGTAGTGGGGGGGGCCCAAGAGACCCAGTACTTC.

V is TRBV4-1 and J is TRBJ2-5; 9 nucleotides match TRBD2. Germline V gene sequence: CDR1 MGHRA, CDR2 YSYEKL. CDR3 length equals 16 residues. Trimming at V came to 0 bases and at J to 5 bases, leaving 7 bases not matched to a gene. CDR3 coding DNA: TGCGCCAGCAGCCAAGATTCGCGGGGGGGCCGGGAGACCCAGTACTTC. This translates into CASSQDSRGGRETQYF.

CDR3 residues: CASSKGPGGLGANVLTF. CDR3 sequence (DNA): TGTGCCAGTAGTAAGGGACCAGGGGGCCTTGGGGCCAACGTCCTGACTTTC. V gene TRBV19 combines with J gene TRBJ2-6; the match to TRBD1 covers 8 bases. The CDR3 is 17 amino acids. Germline CDR1 LNHDA, CDR2 SQIVND (reference sequence). V was clipped by 4 bases and J by 3 bases; unmatched bases: 8. Filled out from reference TRBV19 and TRBJ2-6, the complete variable domain reads DGGITQSPKYLFRKEGQNVTLSCEQNLNHDAMYWYRQDPGQGLRLIYYSQIVNDFQKGDIAEGYSVSREKKESFPLTVTSAQKNPTAFYLCASSKGPGGLGANVLTFGAGSRLTVL.

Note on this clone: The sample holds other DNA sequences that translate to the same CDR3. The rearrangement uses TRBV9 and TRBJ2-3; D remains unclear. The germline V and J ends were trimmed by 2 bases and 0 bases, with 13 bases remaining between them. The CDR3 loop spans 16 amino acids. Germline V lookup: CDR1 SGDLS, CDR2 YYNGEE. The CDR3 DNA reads TGTGCCAGCAGCGTTGGTTCAGAATTGAGCACAGATACGCAGTATTTT. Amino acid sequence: CASSVGSELSTDTQYF.